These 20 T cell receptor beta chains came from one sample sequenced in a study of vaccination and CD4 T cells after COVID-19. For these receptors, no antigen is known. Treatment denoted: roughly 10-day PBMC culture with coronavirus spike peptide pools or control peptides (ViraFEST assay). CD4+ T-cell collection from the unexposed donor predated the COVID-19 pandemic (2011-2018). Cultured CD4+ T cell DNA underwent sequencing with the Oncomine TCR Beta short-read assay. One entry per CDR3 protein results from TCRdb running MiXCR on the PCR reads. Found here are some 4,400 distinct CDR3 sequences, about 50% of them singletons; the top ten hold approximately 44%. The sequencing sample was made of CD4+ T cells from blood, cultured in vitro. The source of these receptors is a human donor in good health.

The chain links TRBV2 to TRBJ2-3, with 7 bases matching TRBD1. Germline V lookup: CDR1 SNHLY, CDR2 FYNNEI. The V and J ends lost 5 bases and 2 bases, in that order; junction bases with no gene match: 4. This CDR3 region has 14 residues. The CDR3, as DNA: TGTGCCAGCAGTCCCGACAGGGTCACAGATACGCAGTATTTT. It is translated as CASSPDRVTDTQYF. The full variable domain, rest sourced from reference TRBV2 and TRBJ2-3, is EPEVTQTPSHQVTQMGQEVILRCVPISNHLYFYWYRQILGQKVEFLVSFYNNEISEKSEIFDDQFSVERPDGSNFTLKIRSTKLEDSAMYFCASSPDRVTDTQYFGPGTRLTVL.

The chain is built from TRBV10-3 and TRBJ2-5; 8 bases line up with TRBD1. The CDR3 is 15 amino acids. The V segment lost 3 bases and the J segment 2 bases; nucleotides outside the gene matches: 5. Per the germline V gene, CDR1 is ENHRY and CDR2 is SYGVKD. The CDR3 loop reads CAISESRQGQETQYF. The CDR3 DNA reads TGTGCCATCAGTGAATCAAGACAGGGGCAAGAGACCCAGTACTTC.

CDR3 protein: CAISDSVAGAGTQYF. CDR3 bases: TGTGCCATCAGTGACTCGGTAGCGGGAGCGGGGACCCAGTACTTC. This chain links TRBV10-3 with TRBJ2-5, with TRBD2 matching over 9 bases. Losses at the gene ends were 3 bases for V and 7 bases for J; bases not matched to a gene: 9. The V gene's germline CDR1 is ENHRY and CDR2 SYGVKD. The CDR3 length is 15 residues.

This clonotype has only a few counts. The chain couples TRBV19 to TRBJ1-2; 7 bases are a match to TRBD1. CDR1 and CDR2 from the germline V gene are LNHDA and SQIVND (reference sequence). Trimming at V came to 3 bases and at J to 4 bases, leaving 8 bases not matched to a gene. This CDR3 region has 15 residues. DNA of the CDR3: TGTGCCAGTAGTATTGGAGGGGGCGTGGGCTATGGCTACACCTTC. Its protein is CASSIGGGVGYGYTF.

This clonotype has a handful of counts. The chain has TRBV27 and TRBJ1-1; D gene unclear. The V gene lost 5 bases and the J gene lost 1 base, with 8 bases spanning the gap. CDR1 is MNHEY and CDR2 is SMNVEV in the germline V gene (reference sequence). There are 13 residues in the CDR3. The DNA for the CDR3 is TGTGCCAGCAGTCCTCATCAGAACACTGAAGCTTTCTTT. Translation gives CASSPHQNTEAFF.

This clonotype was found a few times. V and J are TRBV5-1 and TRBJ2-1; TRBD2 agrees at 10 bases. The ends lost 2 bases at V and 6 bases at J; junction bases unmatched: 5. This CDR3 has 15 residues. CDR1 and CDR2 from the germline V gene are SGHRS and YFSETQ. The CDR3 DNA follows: TGCGCCAGCAGCTTAGCGGGGGGGCGGCCCAATGAGCAGTTCTTC. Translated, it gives CASSLAGGRPNEQFF.

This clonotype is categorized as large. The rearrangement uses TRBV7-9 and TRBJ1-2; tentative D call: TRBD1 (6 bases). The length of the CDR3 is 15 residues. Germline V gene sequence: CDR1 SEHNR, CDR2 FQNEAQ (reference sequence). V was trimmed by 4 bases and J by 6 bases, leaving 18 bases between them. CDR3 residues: CASSSLGGRRDGYTF. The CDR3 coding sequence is TGTGCCAGCAGCTCCTTGGGGGGGCGCAGGGATGGCTACACCTTC.

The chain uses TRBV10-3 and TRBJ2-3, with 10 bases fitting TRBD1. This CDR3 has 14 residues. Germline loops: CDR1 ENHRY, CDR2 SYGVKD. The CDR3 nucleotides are TGTGCTACCATACGACAGGGGGCAATAGATACGCAGTATTTT. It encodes CATIRQGAIDTQYF.

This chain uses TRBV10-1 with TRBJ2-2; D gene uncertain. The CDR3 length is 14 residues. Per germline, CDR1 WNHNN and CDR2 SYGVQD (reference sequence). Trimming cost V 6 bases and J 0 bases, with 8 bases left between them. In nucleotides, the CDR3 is TGCGCCAGCAGAGTAGCCCCGAACACCGGGGAGCTGTTTTTT. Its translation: CASRVAPNTGELFF.

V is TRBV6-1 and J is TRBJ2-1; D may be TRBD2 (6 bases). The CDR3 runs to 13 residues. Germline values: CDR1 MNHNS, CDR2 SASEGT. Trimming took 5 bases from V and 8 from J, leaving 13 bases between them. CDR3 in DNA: TGTGCCAGCAGTACGGGACTCGAGCATGAGCAGTTCTTC. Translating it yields CASSTGLEHEQFF.

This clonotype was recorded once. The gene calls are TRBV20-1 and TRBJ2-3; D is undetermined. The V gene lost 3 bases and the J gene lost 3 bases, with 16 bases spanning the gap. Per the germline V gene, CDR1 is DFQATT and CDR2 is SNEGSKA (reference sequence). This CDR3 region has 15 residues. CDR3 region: CSARPPALGTDTQYF. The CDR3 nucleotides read TGCAGTGCTAGGCCCCCCGCTTTGGGTACAGATACGCAGTATTTT.

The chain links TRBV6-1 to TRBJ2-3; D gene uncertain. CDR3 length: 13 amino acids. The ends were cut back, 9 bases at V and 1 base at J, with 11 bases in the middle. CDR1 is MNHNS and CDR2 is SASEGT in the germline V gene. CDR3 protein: CASQTGGTDTQYF. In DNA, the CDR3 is TGTGCCAGTCAGACTGGGGGCACAGATACGCAGTATTTT.

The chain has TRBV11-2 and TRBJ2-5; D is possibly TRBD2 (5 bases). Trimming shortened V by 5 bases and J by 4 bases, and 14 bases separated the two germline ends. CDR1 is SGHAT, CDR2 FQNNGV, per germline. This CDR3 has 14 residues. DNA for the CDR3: TGTGCCAGCAGCCAGAGGCAAGGGAGAGAGACCCAGTACTTC. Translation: CASSQRQGRETQYF.

This CDR3 reads CASSFAGEQFF. The CDR3 region has the DNA TGTGCCAGCAGTTTCGCGGGGGAGCAGTTCTTC. J is TRBJ2-1 and V is TRBV6-2 or TRBV6-3, with D perhaps matching TRBD2 (6 bases). The CDR3 consists of 11 residues. Germline V lookup: CDR1 MNHEY, CDR2 SVGEGT. Deletions cut 4 bases from V and 10 bases from J, with 8 bases between.

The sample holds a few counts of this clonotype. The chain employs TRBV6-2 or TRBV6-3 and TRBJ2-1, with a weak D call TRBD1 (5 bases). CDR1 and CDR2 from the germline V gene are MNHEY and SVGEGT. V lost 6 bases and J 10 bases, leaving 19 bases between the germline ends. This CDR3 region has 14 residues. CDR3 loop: CASRDTAIPQEQFF. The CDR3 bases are TGTGCCAGCAGGGACACCGCAATCCCCCAAGAGCAGTTCTTC.

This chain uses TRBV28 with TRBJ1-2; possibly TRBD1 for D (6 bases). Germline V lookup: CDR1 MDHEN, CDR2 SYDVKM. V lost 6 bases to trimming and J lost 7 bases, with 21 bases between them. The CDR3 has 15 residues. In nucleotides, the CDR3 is TGTGCCAGCAGCCAAAGAACGGACAGCTTCTCTGGCTACACCTTC. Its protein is CASSQRTDSFSGYTF.

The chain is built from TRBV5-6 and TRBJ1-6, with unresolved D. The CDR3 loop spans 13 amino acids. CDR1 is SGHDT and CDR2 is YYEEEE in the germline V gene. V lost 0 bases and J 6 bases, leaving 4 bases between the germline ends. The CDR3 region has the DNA TGTGCCAGCAGCTTGGCCGGTAATTCACCCCTCCACTTT. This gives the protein CASSLAGNSPLHF.

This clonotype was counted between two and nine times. CDR3 DNA: TGTGCCAGCAGCTTAGCGGGAGCTGGAAACACCATATATTTT. Residues: CASSLAGAGNTIYF. The rearrangement joins TRBV7-6 to TRBJ1-3; D is ambiguous. The CDR3 has 14 residues. V lost 0 bases and J lost 2, with 5 bases in between. Germline V CDR1 and CDR2: SGHVS, FNYEAQ.

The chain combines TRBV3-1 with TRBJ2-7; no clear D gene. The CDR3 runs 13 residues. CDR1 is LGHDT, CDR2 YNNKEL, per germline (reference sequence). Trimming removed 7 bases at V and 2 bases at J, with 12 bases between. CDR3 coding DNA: TGTGCCAGCATGAATCGGGTAACCTACGAGCAGTACTTC. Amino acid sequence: CASMNRVTYEQYF.

The CDR3 sequence is CASSTRTSGKVYNEQFF. DNA of the CDR3: TGTGCCAGCAGTACCCGGACTAGCGGGAAGGTCTACAATGAGCAGTTCTTC. The V call is TRBV6-1, the J call TRBJ2-1; 12 nucleotides line up with TRBD2. The CDR3 is made up of 17 amino acids. The V gene's germline CDR1 is MNHNS and CDR2 SASEGT. With V trimmed by 5 bases and J by 3 bases, 8 bases remained unmatched.